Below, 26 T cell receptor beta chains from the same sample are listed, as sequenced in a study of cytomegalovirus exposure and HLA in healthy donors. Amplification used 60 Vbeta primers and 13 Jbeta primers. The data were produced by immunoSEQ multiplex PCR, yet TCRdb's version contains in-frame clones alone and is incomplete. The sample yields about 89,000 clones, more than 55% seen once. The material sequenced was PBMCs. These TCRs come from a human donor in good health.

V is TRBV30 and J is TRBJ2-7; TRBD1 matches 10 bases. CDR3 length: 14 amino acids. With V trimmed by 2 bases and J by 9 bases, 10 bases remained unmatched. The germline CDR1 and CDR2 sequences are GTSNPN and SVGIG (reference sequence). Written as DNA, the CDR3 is TGTGCCTGGAGTAGAGGGGACAGGGGTTTGGTGCAGTACTTC. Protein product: CAWSRGDRGLVQYF. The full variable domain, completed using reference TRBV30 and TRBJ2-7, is SQTIHQWPATLVQPVGSPLSLECTVEGTSNPNLYWYRQAAGRGLQLLFYSVGIGQISSEVPQNLSASRPQDRQFILSSKKLLLSDSGFYLCAWSRGDRGLVQYFGPGTRLTVT.

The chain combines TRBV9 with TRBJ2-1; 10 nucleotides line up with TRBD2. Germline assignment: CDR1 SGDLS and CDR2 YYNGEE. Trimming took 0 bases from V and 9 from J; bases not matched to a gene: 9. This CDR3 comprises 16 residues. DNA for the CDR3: TGTGCCAGCAGCGTAGGAAGCGGGGGGGCTGAAAGTGAGCAGTTCTTC. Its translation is CASSVGSGGAESEQFF.

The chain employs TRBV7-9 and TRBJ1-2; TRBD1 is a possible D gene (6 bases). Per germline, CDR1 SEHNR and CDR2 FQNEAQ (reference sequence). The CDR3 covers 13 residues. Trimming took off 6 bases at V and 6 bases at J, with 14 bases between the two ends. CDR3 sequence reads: CASRLDRSHGYTF. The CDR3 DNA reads TGTGCCAGCAGGCTAGACAGGTCCCATGGCTACACCTTC.

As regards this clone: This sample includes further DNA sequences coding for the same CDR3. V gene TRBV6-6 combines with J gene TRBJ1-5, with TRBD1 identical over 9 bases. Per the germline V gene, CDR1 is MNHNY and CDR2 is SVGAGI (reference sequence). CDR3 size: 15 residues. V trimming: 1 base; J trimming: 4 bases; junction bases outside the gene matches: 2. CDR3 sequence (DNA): TGTGCCAGCAGTTACTTGGGACAGGGTAATCAGCCCCAGCATTTT. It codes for CASSYLGQGNQPQHF.

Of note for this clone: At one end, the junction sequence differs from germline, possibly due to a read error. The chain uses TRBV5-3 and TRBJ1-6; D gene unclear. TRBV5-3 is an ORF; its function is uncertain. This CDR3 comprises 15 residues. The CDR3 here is CARSFNRSFNSPLHF. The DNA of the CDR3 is TGTGCCAGAAGCTTTAACAGATCCTTTAATTCACCCCTCCACTTT.

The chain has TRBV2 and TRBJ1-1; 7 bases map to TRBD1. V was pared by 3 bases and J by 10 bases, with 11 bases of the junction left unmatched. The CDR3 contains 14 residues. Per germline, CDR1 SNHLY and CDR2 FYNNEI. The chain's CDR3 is CASSDPERTGRAFF. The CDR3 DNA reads TGTGCCAGCAGTGACCCCGAAAGGACAGGCCGAGCTTTCTTT.

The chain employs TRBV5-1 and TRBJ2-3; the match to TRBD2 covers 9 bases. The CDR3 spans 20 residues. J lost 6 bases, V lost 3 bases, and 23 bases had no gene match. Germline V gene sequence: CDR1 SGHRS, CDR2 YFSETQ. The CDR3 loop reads CASSWTSSGGPRSVSDTQYF. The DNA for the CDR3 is TGCGCCAGCAGCTGGACGAGTAGCGGGGGCCCGAGATCTGTGTCGGATACGCAGTATTTT.

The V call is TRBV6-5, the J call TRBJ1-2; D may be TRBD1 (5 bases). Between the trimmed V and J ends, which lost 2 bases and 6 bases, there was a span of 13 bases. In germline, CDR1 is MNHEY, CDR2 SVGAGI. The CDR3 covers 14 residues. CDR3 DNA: TGTGCCAGCAGTTACGGGCAGGGATGGCATGGCTACACCTTC. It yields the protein CASSYGQGWHGYTF.

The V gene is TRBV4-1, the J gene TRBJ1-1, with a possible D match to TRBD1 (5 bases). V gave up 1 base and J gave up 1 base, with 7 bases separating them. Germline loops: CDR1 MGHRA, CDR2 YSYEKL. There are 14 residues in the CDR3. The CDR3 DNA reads TGCGCCAGCAGCCAAGTCGGACAGAACACTGAAGCTTTCTTT. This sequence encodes CASSQVGQNTEAFF.

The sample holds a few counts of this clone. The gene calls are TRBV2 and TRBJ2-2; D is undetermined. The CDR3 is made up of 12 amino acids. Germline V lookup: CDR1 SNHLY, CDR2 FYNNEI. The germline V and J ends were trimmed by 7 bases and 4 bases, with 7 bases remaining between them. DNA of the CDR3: TGTGCCAGCAATCGGTTCACCGGGGAGCTGTTTTTT. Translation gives CASNRFTGELFF.

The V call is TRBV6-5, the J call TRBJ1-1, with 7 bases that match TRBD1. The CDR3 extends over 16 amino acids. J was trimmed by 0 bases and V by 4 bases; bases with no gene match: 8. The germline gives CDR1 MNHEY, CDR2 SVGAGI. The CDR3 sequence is CASSSRTGPLNTEAFF. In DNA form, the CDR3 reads TGTGCCAGCAGTTCCAGGACAGGTCCCCTGAACACTGAAGCTTTCTTT.

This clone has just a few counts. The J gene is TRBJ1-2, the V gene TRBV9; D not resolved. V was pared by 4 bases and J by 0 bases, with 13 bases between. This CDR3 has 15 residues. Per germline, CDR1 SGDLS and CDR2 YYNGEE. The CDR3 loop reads CASSPAGRTNYGYTF. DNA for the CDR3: TGTGCCAGCAGCCCCGCGGGGAGGACTAACTATGGCTACACCTTC.

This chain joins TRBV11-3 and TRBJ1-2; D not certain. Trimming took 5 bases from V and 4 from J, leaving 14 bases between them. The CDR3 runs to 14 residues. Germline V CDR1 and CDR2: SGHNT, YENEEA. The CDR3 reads CASSGRGSGYGYTF. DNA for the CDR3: TGTGCCAGCAGCGGACGAGGGTCGGGCTATGGCTACACCTTC.

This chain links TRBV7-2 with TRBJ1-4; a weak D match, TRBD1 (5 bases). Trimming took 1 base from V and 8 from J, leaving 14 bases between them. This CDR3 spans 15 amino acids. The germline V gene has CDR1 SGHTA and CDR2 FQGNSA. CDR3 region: CASSLVAGMWEKLFF. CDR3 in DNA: TGTGCCAGCAGCTTAGTTGCAGGGATGTGGGAAAAACTGTTTTTT.

The CDR3 here is CASSEISYEQYF. The DNA of the CDR3 is TGTGCCAGCAGTGAGATTTCCTACGAGCAGTACTTC. The chain employs TRBV6-6 and TRBJ2-7; D not certain. This CDR3 is 12 amino acids long. V dropped 5 bases and J dropped 1 base, with 6 bases sitting between them. Germline V gene data show CDR1 as MNHNY and CDR2 as SVGAGI (reference sequence).

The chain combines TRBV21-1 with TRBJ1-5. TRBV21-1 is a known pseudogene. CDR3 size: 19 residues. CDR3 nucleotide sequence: TGTGCCAGCAGCAATCCCGGTTGGGGAGACGACTCTTGCAATCAGCCCCAGCATTTT. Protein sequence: CASSNPGWGDDSCNQPQHF.

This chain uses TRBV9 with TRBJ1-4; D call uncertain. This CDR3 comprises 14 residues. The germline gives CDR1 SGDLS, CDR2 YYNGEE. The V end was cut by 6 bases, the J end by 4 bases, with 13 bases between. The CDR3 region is CASTPGGLNEKLFF. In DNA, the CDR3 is TGTGCCAGCACCCCGGGAGGGCTTAATGAAAAACTGTTTTTT.

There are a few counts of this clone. CDR3 bases: TGCGCCAGCAGCCCGGGACAGCAGAACACTGAAGCTTTCTTT. Translating it yields CASSPGQQNTEAFF. J is TRBJ1-1 and V is TRBV4-3; 7 bases are a match to TRBD1. Germline CDR1 LGHNA, CDR2 YSLEER. This CDR3 spans 14 amino acids. V shed 4 bases, J shed 1 base, and the junction held 3 bases outside the gene matches.

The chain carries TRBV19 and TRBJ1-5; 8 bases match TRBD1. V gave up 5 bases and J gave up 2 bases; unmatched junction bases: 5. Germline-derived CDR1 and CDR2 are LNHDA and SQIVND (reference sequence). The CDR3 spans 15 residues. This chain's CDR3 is CASSWKDRGNQPQHF. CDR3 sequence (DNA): TGTGCCAGTAGTTGGAAGGACAGGGGCAATCAGCCCCAGCATTTT.

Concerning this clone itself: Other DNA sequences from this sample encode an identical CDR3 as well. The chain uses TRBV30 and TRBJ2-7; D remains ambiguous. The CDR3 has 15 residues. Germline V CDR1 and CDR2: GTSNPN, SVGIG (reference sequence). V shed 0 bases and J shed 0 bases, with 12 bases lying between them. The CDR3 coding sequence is TGTGCCTGGAGTGTGCGTTTTGCTAGCTCCTACGAGCAGTACTTC. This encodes CAWSVRFASSYEQYF.

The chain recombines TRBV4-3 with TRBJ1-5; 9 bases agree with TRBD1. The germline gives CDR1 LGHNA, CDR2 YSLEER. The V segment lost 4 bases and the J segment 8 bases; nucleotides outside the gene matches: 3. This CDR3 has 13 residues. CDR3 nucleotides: TGCGCCAGCAGCCCACGACAGGGGGAGCCCCAGCATTTT. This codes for CASSPRQGEPQHF.

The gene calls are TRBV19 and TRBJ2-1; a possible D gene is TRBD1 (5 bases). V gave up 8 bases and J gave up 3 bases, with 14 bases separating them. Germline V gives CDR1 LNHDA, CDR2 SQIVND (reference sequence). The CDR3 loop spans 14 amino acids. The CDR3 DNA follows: TGTGCCAGTGGGCAGGGCCTCTTCTACAATGAGCAGTTCTTC. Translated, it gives CASGQGLFYNEQFF.

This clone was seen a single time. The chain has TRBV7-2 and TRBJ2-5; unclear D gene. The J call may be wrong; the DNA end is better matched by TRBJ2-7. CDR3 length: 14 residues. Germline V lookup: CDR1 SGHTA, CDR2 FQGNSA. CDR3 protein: CASSLAPNSYEQYF. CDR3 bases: TGTGCCAGCAGCTTAGCCCCAAACTCCTACGAGCAGTACTTC.

DNA of the CDR3: TGTGCCGTCCAAACAGGCGGTTACACAGATACGCAGTATTTT. This sequence encodes CAVQTGGYTDTQYF. This chain links TRBV2 with TRBJ2-3; maybe TRBD1 (5 bases). Deletions cut 11 bases from V and 2 bases from J, with 17 bases between. The CDR3 totals 14 residues. Germline values: CDR1 SNHLY, CDR2 FYNNEI.

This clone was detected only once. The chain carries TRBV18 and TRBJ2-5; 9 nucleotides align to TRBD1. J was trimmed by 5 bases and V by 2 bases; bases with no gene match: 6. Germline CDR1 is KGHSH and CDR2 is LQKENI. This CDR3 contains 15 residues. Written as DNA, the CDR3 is TGTGCCAGCTCACCAGGGACAGGGAATATCGAGACCCAGTACTTC. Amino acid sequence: CASSPGTGNIETQYF.

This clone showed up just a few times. CDR3 amino acids: CASSISTGQTYGYTF. The CDR3 DNA sequence: TGTGCCAGTAGTATATCAACGGGACAGACATATGGCTACACCTTC. The rearrangement joins TRBV19 to TRBJ1-2; 7 positions match TRBD1. Germline trimming cut 2 bases from V and 5 bases from J; bases unmatched to any gene: 8. This CDR3 spans 15 amino acids. CDR1 and CDR2 (germline): LNHDA, SQIVND (reference sequence).